This TCR beta chain was obtained from a study of human T cells and chemical hapten exposure (dated by TCRdb to about 2021). At the level of the whole study: For sensitization, 2% DPC in acetone was applied to a roughly 2 cm by roughly 2 cm area of upper inner arm skin. Patch tests used Finn chambers with 0.01% DPC on the upper back, scored after 6 days by International Contact Dermatitis Research Group standards. Alopecia areata with under or over 50% scalp involvement, alopecia totalis and alopecia universalis were represented in the patient cohort, which was mostly female. Blood samples were taken from patients before sensitization (week 0) and then at 2, 6 and about 24 weeks after DPC sensitization. Blood for TCR sequencing was provided by twenty-nine alopecia patients at one to four time points (pre-sensitization, 2, 6 and 24 weeks). In alopecia patients, the study followed how the peripheral blood TCR repertoire changed in vivo over primary and secondary sensitization to diphenylcyclopropenone (DPC), a hapten. Weekly therapeutic DPC doses were additionally applied to the scalp of patients throughout the approximately 23-week study period. Libraries were combined into a pool for sequencing, and differences in TCR yield between samples came mainly from small differences in library volumes within the pool. Study-level results and caveats: Compared with pre-sensitization or healthy control sets, expanded TCRs formed significantly more large CDR3 similarity clusters, which is consistent with antigen-driven responses. Alopecia, a presumed autoimmune disease, was present in all patients, so the immune response of the patients might differ from that of healthy individuals. A positive correlation was found between the number of PT1 expanded TCRs and patch test score, with significance reached at thresholds 8, 16 and 32 but not 4. Repeated subsampling changed both the strength of the expansion versus patch-test correlation and the threshold at which the correlation became significant. DPC sensitization did not change how many TCRs were above 1 in 1000 frequency, and no evidence was found of alterations in global repertoire structure.

The sample's time point label, decoded: pre-sensitization, week 0. The intended sense of this specimen's treatment or condition label: therapeutic diphenylcyclopropenone sensitization with weekly scalp DPC. Blood at each patch-test visit was drawn before the patch test was applied. Eligible patients were aged 18 to 70, diagnosed with alopecia, deemed suitable for DPC therapy, and excluded if pregnant. Total RNA was isolated from unfractionated whole blood collected in Tempus Blood RNA tubes. Measured from the cysteine to the phenylalanine, the CDR3 is 14 residues long. Only the CDR3 DNA is retained, 42 bases long and in frame from the first base. Clipping removes 10 bases from V and 1 base from J, with 6 as the unmatched junction base count. In the germline V gene, CDR1 corresponds to MNHNS and CDR2 to SASEGT. Regarding this clonotype: Its antigen is unknown. No much larger clone exists at a distance of one base, and base qualities are not known.

To prepare the library, RACE was applied. The sequencer listed for this sample is NextSeq 500. During library preparation, unique molecular identifiers were attached to individual cDNA molecules so that TCRs could be counted quantitatively and reproducibly. Each blood RNA sample was used to sequence both TCR alpha and TCR beta chains. Per the original workflow: Samples had a median of about 96,000 TCRs, with a range from roughly 20,000 to 690,600. The Decombinator software suite was used to annotate the V, J and CDR3 of the TCR reads. To make PS versus PT1 abundance plots, every sample was subsampled to the same number of TCRs (28,000). Expanded TCRs were defined as absent before sensitization and observed at least eight times at the 2-week time point. TCRdb trimmed public reads at Q25 via fastp, called clones via MiXCR and kept in-frame beta chains. Rows are combined by CDR3 protein, so each entry shows the most common genes and DNA. TCRdb's processing, not the authors', yielded these V and J calls. A total of nearly 110,000 distinct CDR3 sequences appear in this sample, 12% of them only once. The top ten clonotypes cover 1.6% of the sample.

The chain joins TRBV6-1 to TRBJ2-5; the junction holds 10 bases that match TRBD1. Sequenced material: whole blood, taken in connection with sensitization to the hapten diphenylcyclopropenone (DPC). The receptor was derived from a woman aged 45-59 years with alopecia areata. Some clones in this sample may be carry-over from other donors' samples. DNA sequence: TGTGCCAACCTCCGGGACAGGGGCCAAGAGACCCAGTACTTC. This translates into CANLRDRGQETQYF.